The T cell receptor (beta chain) under discussion was sequenced for a study of T cells in Graves' hyperthyroidism and ophthalmopathy (dated by TCRdb to the late 2010s). Regarding the research as a whole: Peripheral blood was collected at initial diagnosis, before any treatment. A discovery cohort of about 95 patients, about 44 with Graves' ophthalmopathy and approximately 60 with stable Graves' hyperthyroidism, was used to find distinguishing TCR V-J signatures. Whether ophthalmopathy could be predicted prospectively was tested in an independent validation cohort made up of approximately 19 hyperthyroidism patients plus 17 patients who later progressed to ophthalmopathy. For training and testing, the 100 or so patients in the discovery cohort were randomly divided in a 7:3 ratio. The study also compared thyroid tissue and blood T-cell repertoires from a handful of Graves' hyperthyroidism patients. Following sampling, methimazole starting at 30 mg daily was given to hyperthyroidism patients, and high-dose intravenous methylprednisolone was given to ophthalmopathy patients. The paper reports TCR Vbeta CDR3 sequencing of approximately 140 peripheral blood samples: under 45 ophthalmopathy, 75 to 80 hyperthyroidism and around 17 progressor patients.

Graves' hyperthyroidism was defined as stable when no progression to ophthalmopathy occurred over 18 months of follow-up. The hyperthyroidism patients were between 18 and 65 years old and newly diagnosed, with a disease duration of less than 2 months. Any patient with an uncontrolled infection, another autoimmune disease, pregnancy or lactation was excluded. Diagnoses were established on the basis of clinical symptoms, serum thyroxine and TRAb, thyroid ultrasound, and orbital computed tomography. Ficoll-Paque density gradient centrifugation was used to isolate PBMCs from approximately 10 ml of fresh peripheral blood. Total RNA was extracted using Trizol reagent, and RNA quality was assessed on an Agilent 2100 Bioanalyzer. The TCR beta CDR3 regions were amplified from RNA transcripts. A first-round RT-PCR of the TCR CDR3 used the HTBI primer set with the Qiagen OneStep RT-PCR kit. Libraries were constructed in a second round of multiplex PCR, after which size selection and purification were performed. Libraries were sequenced paired-end with 100 bp reads on an Illumina HiSeq2000. Concerning the study's data processing: SOAPnuke was used to process the raw data, removing reads that contained adapters or uncalled bases, had a mean Phred below 15, or lacked an exact match to the constant primer or identifier. High-quality paired reads were merged with COPE v1.2.5, and unique nucleotide sequences were defined as clonotypes. MiTCR v1.1 was used to align the clonotypes against IMGT TRBV, TRBD and TRBJ reference segments. The analysis was restricted to V-J combinations with a frequency above 0.0001, which together covered 99% to 99.2% of the repertoires. A TCS score was defined as the ratio between F50 (clonal expansion) and ExV (chaos), using BLOSUM62-based TCRdist between CDR3 peptides within each V-J. Welch's t-statistics and random forest reduced 450 to 600 V-J features to about 12, which were used in a naive Bayes classifier (R e1071). The Morisita-Horn index was used to measure how similar the thyroid and blood repertoires were. The public reads were reprocessed in TCRdb via fastp at Q25 and MiXCR, keeping in-frame beta chains. Each CDR3 protein appears once, grouped with its most common genes and DNA. The V and J calls reflect TCRdb's pipeline rather than the authors' work. This sample gives around 720,000 distinct CDR3 sequences in total; 35% of them show up just once. The ten top clones hold around 30% of the sample.

General conclusions and limits of the study: Most expanded thyroid clonotypes (frequency above 0.001) were also found in blood, which suggests that blood repertoires may mirror thyroid immune responses. During validation, the model predicted progression to ophthalmopathy a median of approximately 6.5 months ahead of onset, with almost 71% sensitivity and 72% to 80% specificity. Sample size was not statistically predetermined, and investigators were not blinded to group allocation. A model built on a 13 V-J signature distinguished ophthalmopathy from stable hyperthyroidism, reaching 85% to 90% sensitivity and approximately 81% specificity in cross-validation and 80%/75% in testing.

Comment on this clonotype: Its cognate antigen has yet to be identified. Per-base quality was not reported, and no clone a single base away is much larger than it.

The specimen sequenced was blood. The sequence derives from a woman aged 35 to 49 with Graves' hyperthyroidism.

The CDR3 sequence is CASSEGLAVPYGETQYF. The bases read TGTGCCAGCAGCGAGGGACTAGCGGTCCCCTACGGAGAGACCCAGTACTTC. Recombination connected TRBV11-3 to TRBJ2-5; 11 nucleotides in the junction match TRBD2. Germline trimming amounts to 5 bases on V and 4 bases on J, with 12 as the count of junction bases outside the gene matches. From the cysteine up to the phenylalanine, the CDR3 has a length of 17 residues. Only the CDR3 part of the read is kept: 51 bases, read in frame from the first base. Based on the germline V gene, the CDR1 and CDR2 sequences are SGHNT and YENEEA. The entire variable domain, with the stretches around the CDR3 drawn from the reference TRBV11-3 and TRBJ2-5 proteins, is EAGVVQSPRYKIIEKKQPVAFWCNPISGHNTLYWYLQNLGQGPELLIRYENEEAVDDSQLPKDRFSAERLKGVDSTLKIQPAELGDSAVYLCASSEGLAVPYGETQYFGPGTRLLVL.